This T cell receptor beta chain was found in a study of control samples from healthy donors and cancer patients. The V gene's germline CDR1 is MNHEY and CDR2 SMNVEV (reference sequence). The CDR3 has 14 amino acids. V lost 8 bases to trimming and J lost 4 bases, with 16 bases between them. The count of this clone is one. The method was immunoSEQ multiplex PCR; TCRdb's version includes in-frame clones alone and lacks a portion of them. The repertoire holds 85,000 to 90,000 clones, with approximately 89% as singletons. Sequencing used blood. The clonotype comes from a man aged 25 to 40 in good health. This rearrangement joins TRBV27 to TRBJ2-3; a possible D gene is TRBD2 (6 bases). In nucleotides, the CDR3 is TGTGCCAGCTCCAGACTAGGAAGTCCAGATACGCAGTATTTT. Translating gives CASSRLGSPDTQYF.